This T cell receptor (beta chain) was recorded in a study of Ad26.COV2.S vaccination and SARS-CoV-2 variants. As for the study in general: Recipients of Ad26.COV2.S got it intramuscularly, once or twice 56 days apart. Study results and limitations: Recipients of vaccine and of placebo showed similar breadth of their non-spike TCR repertoires.

Treatment of the sample: around 19 received Ad26.COV2.S at low or high dose, single or two shots; 5 received placebo; per-sample allocation not given. Sample collection was performed on day 63 after the first vaccine or placebo injection. Boston provided a donor who was an adult aged 18-55 years. The CDR3 totals 14 residues. V was clipped by 3 bases and J by 2 bases, with 11 bases between them. Germline CDR1 is SNHLY and CDR2 is FYNNEI. Measured with immunoSEQ multiplex PCR; TCRdb has only the in-frame clones, and not every one. The data hold about 320,000 clones, with about 86% observed a single time. Details on this clone: Antigen specificity is unknown.

The receptor comes from a person aged 18-60 years who received the Ad26.COV2.S COVID-19 vaccine or a placebo. This chain connects TRBV2 to TRBJ2-7; D gene uncertain. Sample: peripheral blood, taken in a trial of Ad26.COV2.S vaccine versus placebo. The CDR3 loop reads CASSDWGSPYEQYF. In DNA, the CDR3 is TGTGCCAGCAGTGACTGGGGAAGCCCCTACGAGCAGTACTTC.